The sample holds a few counts of the clone carrying this T cell receptor beta chain. This entry is derived from a study of human T cells and chemical hapten exposure. Study information: Among samples, TCR yields varied mainly because of small differences in pooled library volume.

The authors' total RNA extraction used unfractionated whole blood. TCRdb reanalysed the 5' RACE reads using MiXCR and keeps one entry per CDR3 protein. The sample contains about 140,000 distinct CDR3 sequences, around 4.4% of which appear only once. V was shortened by 4 bases and J by 7 bases, with 16 bases between the two germline ends. The germline V gene encodes CDR1 SGHTA and CDR2 FQGTGA. There are 14 residues in the CDR3. This chain connects TRBV7-3 to TRBJ2-5; possibly TRBD2 for D (7 bases). The sequence was collected from a female donor in good health. The CDR3 bases are TGTGCCAGCAGCTCCGTAAGGGGGGAGGGGACCCAGTACTTC. It codes for CASSSVRGEGTQYF.